Shown below are 22 T cell receptor beta chains from a single sample sequenced in a study of T-cell reconstitution after alpha-beta-depleted transplantation in children. For TCRbeta, the library was prepared with unique molecular identifiers. TCRdb independently ran MiXCR on the PCR reads; one entry per CDR3 protein. This sample has about 200,000 distinct CDR3 sequences; roughly 8.3% occur once, and the top ten carry under 40%. Sequenced material: PBMCs, mostly from graft donor cells, taken 360 days after TCRalphabeta/CD19-depleted stem cell transplant. These TCRs come from a male patient aged 2 to 10 who had a stem cell transplant for acute myeloid leukemia, so the T cells may come from the graft donor.

The gene calls are TRBV12-3 or TRBV12-4 and TRBJ2-6; D not certain. The V end was cut by 8 bases, the J end by 6 bases, with 5 bases between. CDR3 length: 11 amino acids. CDR3 DNA: TGTGCCAGCTCCGAGGCCAACGTCCTGACTTTC. It specifies CASSEANVLTF.

This clonotype was detected a few times. V and J are TRBV28 and TRBJ2-1; TRBD2 might be the D (5 bases). This CDR3 is 16 amino acids long. Germline loops: CDR1 MDHEN, CDR2 SYDVKM. Between the trimmed V and J ends, which lost 3 bases and 2 bases, there was a span of 14 bases. CDR3 protein: CASSFERTLTYNEQFF. CDR3 DNA: TGTGCCAGCAGTTTCGAACGGACTTTAACCTACAATGAGCAGTTCTTC.

The V and J genes are TRBV18 and TRBJ1-1, with 8 nucleotides matching TRBD1. V was pared by 6 bases and J by 10 bases, with 10 bases of the junction left unmatched. CDR3 length: 13 amino acids. CDR1 KGHSH and CDR2 LQKENI come from the germline V gene. The CDR3 is CASSQGQGLAAFF. CDR3 DNA: TGTGCCAGCTCCCAAGGACAGGGTCTGGCAGCTTTCTTT.

This clonotype was picked up many times. The chain has TRBV5-1 and TRBJ2-3; TRBD1 might be the D (6 bases). CDR3 length: 18 residues. V lost 1 base and J 3 bases, leaving 21 bases between the germline ends. CDR1 is SGHRS, CDR2 YFSETQ, per germline. The CDR3 region has the DNA TGCGCCAGCAGCTTGCCTCTACAGGGAAGGGTGGATACAGATACGCAGTATTTT. Translating gives CASSLPLQGRVDTDTQYF.

In its sample, this clonotype was seen many times. This chain links TRBV29-1 with TRBJ2-5; maybe TRBD2 (6 bases). Germline loops: CDR1 SQVTM, CDR2 ANQGSEA. V lost 4 bases to trimming and J lost 2 bases, with 14 bases between them. CDR3 length equals 14 residues. The chain's CDR3 is CSVGPRLVQETQYF. CDR3 nucleotide sequence: TGCAGCGTTGGTCCTCGACTAGTTCAAGAGACCCAGTACTTC. The full variable domain, with the rest looked up from reference TRBV29-1 and TRBJ2-5, is SAVISQKPSRDICQRGTSLTIQCQVDSQVTMMFWYRQQPGQSLTLIATANQGSEATYESGFVIDKFPISRPNLTFSTLTVSNMSPEDSSIYLCSVGPRLVQETQYFGPGTRLLVL.

There are a few counts of this clonotype. The V gene is TRBV18, the J gene TRBJ2-7, with D perhaps assigned TRBD1 or TRBD2 (6 bases each). The CDR3 loop spans 13 amino acids. Germline V gene data show CDR1 as KGHSH and CDR2 as LQKENI. With 3 bases removed from V and 7 bases from J, the gap between germline ends came to 13 bases. The CDR3 sequence is CASSPPKGGEQYV. Here the CDR3 DNA reads TGTGCCAGCTCACCCCCAAAGGGGGGTGAGCAGTACGTC.

On this clonotype: Given the absence of the conserved phenylalanine or tryptophan at the CDR3 end, a read error is likely. The gene calls are TRBV4-2 and TRBJ2-1; 12 nucleotides agree with TRBD1. V lost 6 bases, J lost 8 bases, and 8 bases stayed unmatched. The CDR3 runs 15 residues. In germline, CDR1 is LGHNA, CDR2 YNFKEQ. The CDR3 sequence: CASRRGQGAVDEQFY. Written as DNA, the CDR3 is TGTGCCAGCAGACGGGGACAGGGGGCGGTGGATGAGCAGTTCTAC.

The table lists this clonotype with many counts. CDR3: CASSLIFYEQYV. For the CDR3, the DNA is TGCGCCAGCAGCTTGATCTTTTACGAGCAGTACGTC. The chain is built from TRBV5-1 and TRBJ2-7; no reliable D call. V was trimmed by 1 base and J by 4 bases, leaving 6 bases between them. Germline assignment: CDR1 SGHRS and CDR2 YFSETQ. CDR3 length equals 12 residues.

Ten or more counts support this clonotype. The gene calls are TRBV11-2 and TRBJ2-3; D call uncertain. The germline V gene encodes CDR1 SGHAT and CDR2 FQNNGV. This CDR3 has 14 amino acids. Trimming took off 5 bases at V and 6 bases at J, with 15 bases between the two ends. The CDR3 protein is CASSPPSGHDTQYF. The CDR3 coding sequence is TGTGCCAGCAGCCCGCCCTCAGGTCATGATACGCAGTATTTT. Drawing the rest from reference TRBV11-2 and TRBJ2-3, the complete variable domain is EAGVAQSPRYKIIEKRQSVAFWCNPISGHATLYWYQQILGQGPKLLIQFQNNGVVDDSQLPKDRFSAERLKGVDSTLKIQPAKLEDSAVYLCASSPPSGHDTQYFGPGTRLTVL.

Only a few counts were recorded for this clonotype. The genes are TRBV20-1 and TRBJ1-3; D is possibly TRBD1 (6 bases). The CDR3 spans 14 residues. With 3 bases removed from V and 3 bases from J, the gap between germline ends came to 12 bases. Germline loops: CDR1 DFQATT, CDR2 SNEGSKA (reference sequence). CDR3 residues: CSARPGGGGNTIYF. Written as DNA, the CDR3 is TGCAGTGCTAGGCCCGGGGGCGGTGGAAACACCATATATTTT.

The chain links TRBV7-6 to TRBJ2-1, with TRBD2 as a possible D gene (6 bases). Trimming cost V 1 base and J 4 bases, with 17 bases left between them. Per germline, CDR1 SGHVS and CDR2 FNYEAQ. This CDR3 comprises 17 residues. CDR3 bases: TGTGCCAGCAGCTTAGTGTCAGGGCGGGAACTATACAATGAGCAGTTCTTC. Its translation is CASSLVSGRELYNEQFF.

A few counts support this clonotype. In DNA form, the CDR3 reads TGTGCCAGCAGCTTAGTGGGTAGCGGGACAGCCAAAAACATTCAGTACTTC. Its translation: CASSLVGSGTAKNIQYF. The chain couples TRBV7-2 to TRBJ2-4; 8 bases map to TRBD2. The J segment lost 0 bases and the V segment lost 1 base, leaving 5 bases of the junction unmatched. Germline assignment: CDR1 SGHTA and CDR2 FQGNSA. This CDR3 has 17 residues.

Note on this clonotype: A much larger clone lies one base from this, so it may be a read error. The chain has TRBV7-2 and TRBJ2-7, with 11 nucleotides matching TRBD2. V trimming: 5 bases; J trimming: 3 bases; junction bases outside the gene matches: 3. CDR1 is SGHTA, CDR2 FQGNSA, per germline. The CDR3 is 14 residues long. CDR3 region: CASSPTSGIYEQYF. As DNA, the CDR3 is TGTGCCAGCAGCCCGACTAGCGGGATCTACGAGCAGTACTTC.

The sample holds a few counts of this clonotype. The V call is TRBV4-2, the J call TRBJ2-4; perhaps TRBD1 as D (6 bases). CDR1 LGHNA and CDR2 YNFKEQ come from the germline V gene. CDR3 length equals 14 residues. The ends were cut back, 0 bases at V and 9 bases at J, with 12 bases in the middle. For the CDR3, the DNA is TGTGCCAGCAGCCAAGAGGTGAAGGACAGCATTCAGTACTTC. Protein sequence: CASSQEVKDSIQYF.

The chain employs TRBV5-1 and TRBJ1-2; D ambiguous. The ends were cut back, 0 bases at V and 1 base at J, with 10 bases in the middle. Germline-derived CDR1 and CDR2 are SGHRS and YFSETQ. The CDR3 is 15 residues long. CDR3 bases: TGCGCCAGCAGCTTGGCGGCAGAAGTTAACTATGGCTACACCTTC. Amino acids: CASSLAAEVNYGYTF.

This clonotype was observed a handful of times. V is TRBV10-3 and J is TRBJ2-1; possibly TRBD1 for D (8 bases). The V and J ends lost 3 bases and 3 bases respectively, with 12 bases between them. CDR3 length: 15 amino acids. The V gene's germline CDR1 is ENHRY and CDR2 SYGVKD. CDR3: CAISETGGVYNEQFF. The CDR3 bases are TGTGCCATCAGTGAAACAGGGGGGGTCTACAATGAGCAGTTCTTC.

This clonotype was recorded many times. The chain has TRBV5-1 and TRBJ2-1; the D gene is possibly TRBD2 (5 bases). CDR1 is SGHRS and CDR2 is YFSETQ in the germline V gene. There are 14 residues in the CDR3. V was shortened by 7 bases and J by 0 bases, with 11 bases between the two germline ends. The CDR3 sequence: CASRAASSYNEQFF. CDR3 coding DNA: TGCGCCAGCCGAGCGGCAAGCTCCTACAATGAGCAGTTCTTC. The complete variable domain, with remaining parts taken from reference TRBV5-1 and TRBJ2-1, reads KAGVTQTPRYLIKTRGQQVTLSCSPISGHRSVSWYQQTPGQGLQFLFEYFSETQRNKGNFPGRFSGRQFSNSRSEMNVSTLELGDSALYLCASRAASSYNEQFFGPGTRLTVL.

The sample holds many counts of this clonotype. The chain employs TRBV5-6 and TRBJ2-2, with a possible D match to TRBD2 (5 bases). In germline, CDR1 is SGHDT, CDR2 YYEEEE. The CDR3 is made up of 16 amino acids. V lost 1 base to trimming and J lost 0 bases, with 10 bases between them. The CDR3 DNA reads as TGTGCCAGCAGCTTGATCCGGGGATCGAACACCGGGGAGCTGTTTTTT. This sequence encodes CASSLIRGSNTGELFF.

This clonotype came up many times. Sequence at one end of the junction differs from germline and may be a read error. J is TRBJ2-5 and V is TRBV12-3 or TRBV12-4, with a tentative D call TRBD2 (6 bases). CDR3 length equals 15 residues. The CDR3 region is CASSLARVAQETQYF. The DNA of the CDR3 is TGTGCCAGCAGTCTAGCGCGGGTCGCCCAAGAGACCCAGTACTTC.

This clonotype was found a few times. This rearrangement joins TRBV6-2 or TRBV6-3 to TRBJ1-2; D is uncertain. Looked up from germline, CDR1 is MNHEY and CDR2 is SVGEGT. The CDR3 spans 14 residues. V was cut by 2 bases and J by 5 bases, with 12 bases left in between. The CDR3 nucleotides are TGTGCCAGCAGTTACGGGGTTCAGTTATATGGCTACACCTTC. Translated: CASSYGVQLYGYTF.

This clonotype was observed a handful of times. The chain has TRBV30 and TRBJ2-7; tentative D call: TRBD1 (5 bases). Germline values: CDR1 GTSNPN, CDR2 SVGIG (reference sequence). The CDR3 runs to 14 residues. V was clipped by 1 base and J by 0 bases, with 10 bases between them. CDR3 sequence reads: CAWSDRPYSYEQYF. For the CDR3, the DNA is TGTGCCTGGAGTGACAGGCCCTACTCCTACGAGCAGTACTTC.

The chain employs TRBV12-3 or TRBV12-4 and TRBJ1-1; 7 nucleotides agree with TRBD1. The CDR3 is 11 residues long. Trimming took 8 bases from V and 11 from J; bases not matched to a gene: 8. The CDR3 nucleotides read TGTGCCAGCGGAACAGGGGCGGCGGCTTTCTTT. Amino acid sequence: CASGTGAAAFF.